The T cell receptor beta chain described here comes from a study of T cell responses to AZD1222 COVID-19 vaccine. The CDR3 is 15 residues long. Germline CDR1 MGHRA, CDR2 YSYEKL. Trimming left V 0 bases short and J 0 bases short, with 8 bases between. General study results and limits: Breadth and depth of Spike-specific TCRs rose after two AZD1222 doses.

Points on this clone: Its antigen remains unknown.

Profiled with immunoSEQ multiplex PCR; TCRdb holds only in-frame clones, not every one. The sample consists of around 100,000 clones, 70% to 90% of them appearing once. Specimen: peripheral blood, collected on day 0 of AZD1222 vaccination. V gene TRBV4-1 combines with J gene TRBJ1-1, with D unclear. The sequence was obtained from an adult in good health. The CDR3 DNA sequence: TGCGCCAGCAGCCAAGATGCACGGTTGAACACTGAAGCTTTCTTT. Translated: CASSQDARLNTEAFF.